Below, 15 T cell receptor beta chains from the same sample are listed, as sequenced in a study of T cell clonality in common variable immunodeficiency. Some clones are missing from TCRdb's copy, which holds only in-frame ones; the method was immunoSEQ multiplex PCR. Sampling found about 50,000 clones, none seen once. The source material was peripheral blood mononuclear cells. The receptors here all came from a person between 18 and 75 years old in good health.

For this clone: The CDR3 is cut off 3 residues early in the read; its end comes from the germline J gene. J is TRBJ1-1 and V is TRBV18; the match to TRBD1 covers 7 bases. This CDR3 is 16 amino acids long. Germline V gene data show CDR1 as KGHSH and CDR2 as LQKENI. With V trimmed by 0 bases and J by 6 bases, 10 bases remained unmatched. The CDR3 sequence is CASSPPTLTGRSEAFF. The DNA read from the CDR3 is TGTGCCAGCTCACCACCGACCCTGACAGGGCGCTCTGAA.

For this clone: The read comes to an end 3 residues before the CDR3 does, leaving the germline J gene to fill in the end. This chain uses TRBV18 with TRBJ1-5; TRBD1 aligns across 9 bases. V lost 8 bases and J lost 6; bases outside the gene matches: 14. The CDR3 has 16 amino acids. Looked up from germline, CDR1 is KGHSH and CDR2 is LQKENI. The CDR3 loop reads CASLLAGTGPGQPQHF. CDR3 DNA, as far as it was read: TGTGCCAGCCTACTAGCAGGGACAGGGCCAGGTCAGCCC.

This clone was counted ten times or more. This chain's CDR3 is CASSRPGLYNEQFF. Incomplete CDR3 DNA: TGTGCCAGCAGTCGACCGGGACTCTACAATGAG. This chain connects TRBV6-2 or TRBV6-3 to TRBJ2-1; a possible D gene is TRBD2 (6 bases). Read data end 3 residues before the CDR3 end; the end is taken from the germline J gene. Germline V gives CDR1 MNHEY, CDR2 SVGEGT. This CDR3 spans 14 amino acids. Between the trimmed V and J ends, which lost 5 bases and 3 bases, there was a span of 11 bases.

This clone came up many times. Other nucleotide sequences in the sample specify the same CDR3. Partial CDR3 DNA: TGTGCCAGTAGTCAATCCGGTGGCAATCAGCCC. This translates into CASSQSGGNQP. The entire CDR3 protein reads CASSQSGGNQPQHF. The chain has TRBV19 and TRBJ1-5; D gene unclear. Read data end 3 residues before the CDR3 end; the end is taken from the germline J gene. The CDR3 length is 14 residues. Trimming took off 5 bases at V and 2 bases at J, with 10 bases between the two ends. The germline CDR1 and CDR2 sequences are LNHDA and SQIVND (reference sequence).

In its sample, this clone was seen many times. The missing CDR3 end, 3 residues past where the read stops, is filled in from the germline J gene. The chain has TRBV11-2 and TRBJ2-5; D is perhaps TRBD2 (5 bases). V shed 5 bases and J shed 5 bases, with 15 bases lying between them. CDR3 size: 14 residues. Per germline, CDR1 SGHAT and CDR2 FQNNGV. The CDR3 region is CASSADRGTETQYF. The sequenced part of the CDR3 DNA is TGTGCCAGCAGCGCAGATCGGGGAACTGAGACC. The full variable domain, rest sourced from reference TRBV11-2 and TRBJ2-5, is EAGVAQSPRYKIIEKRQSVAFWCNPISGHATLYWYQQILGQGPKLLIQFQNNGVVDDSQLPKDRFSAERLKGVDSTLKIQPAKLEDSAVYLCASSADRGTETQYFGPGTRLLVL.

This clone was seen ten or more times. The DNA ends 3 residues before the CDR3 does, and the rest of the CDR3 is filled in from the germline J gene. The chain links TRBV29-1 to TRBJ1-2; TRBD1 matches 7 bases. Germline CDR1 and CDR2: SQVTM and ANQGSEA. The length of the CDR3 is 12 residues. This CDR3 is CSVENRGEGYTF. The DNA read from the CDR3 is TGCAGCGTTGAGAACAGGGGTGAAGGC.

This clone occurred many times. The read is 3 residues too short to cover the CDR3 end, so that end is filled in from the germline J gene. The V and J genes are TRBV6-1 and TRBJ1-3; 7 bases fit TRBD1. Germline V lookup: CDR1 MNHNS, CDR2 SASEGT. Trimming cost V 4 bases and J 2 bases; bases outside gene matches: 5. The CDR3 loop spans 15 amino acids. Here the CDR3 reads CASSGRDRPGNTIYF. The covered CDR3 bases are TGTGCCAGCAGTGGTCGGGACAGACCTGGAAACACC.

This clone showed up many times. The DNA read from the CDR3 is TGTGCCATTGGACAGGTTGAAACTCACACC. Translating it yields CAIGQVETHT. The CDR3 as a whole reads CAIGQVETHTIYF. This sequence joins TRBV10-3 and TRBJ1-3; 7 positions agree with TRBD1. The read falls 3 residues short of the CDR3 end, and the missing part is taken from the germline J gene. V shed 9 bases and J 8 bases; nucleotides not matched to a gene: 10. The CDR3 is 13 residues long. Looked up from germline, CDR1 is ENHRY and CDR2 is SYGVKD.

This clone was detected ten times or more. The read ends 3 residues before the CDR3 terminus; that terminus is restored from the germline J gene. The chain recombines TRBV30 with TRBJ1-2; no clear D gene. Deletions cut 2 bases from V and 5 bases from J, with 9 bases between. The CDR3 has 12 residues. Looked up from germline, CDR1 is GTSNPN and CDR2 is SVGIG (reference sequence). The chain's CDR3 is CAWSFRSYGYTF. Partial CDR3 DNA: TGTGCCTGGAGTTTCAGGAGTTATGGC.

Comment on this clone: The CDR3 goes on 3 residues after the read ends, and that part is filled in from the germline J gene. V usage is TRBV7-9 and J usage is TRBJ2-3; D might be TRBD1 (5 bases). Germline loops: CDR1 SEHNR, CDR2 FQNEAQ (reference sequence). Trimming removed 1 base from V and 3 bases from J, with 8 bases in between. The CDR3 has 14 residues. The sequenced CDR3 bases are TGTGCCAGCAGCTTAGTTCAGGGAACAGATACG. Residues: CASSLVQGTDT. The CDR3 in its entirety is CASSLVQGTDTQYF.

This clone was seen many times. The read gets to within 3 residues of the CDR3 end, and the germline J gene fills in the rest. V and J are TRBV12-3 or TRBV12-4 and TRBJ2-1, with D maybe TRBD1 (5 bases). V was pared by 3 bases and J by 7 bases, with 13 bases between. CDR3 length: 14 residues. CDR3: CASSFRDSSNEQFF. The covered CDR3 bases are TGTGCCAGCAGTTTTCGTGACAGTAGTAATGAG.

This clone showed up many times. The read stops 3 residues short of the end of the CDR3; the missing end is completed from the germline J gene. This chain connects TRBV19 to TRBJ1-5; D ambiguous. The CDR3 is made up of 15 amino acids. CDR1 LNHDA and CDR2 SQIVND come from the germline V gene (reference sequence). Trimming removed 1 base from V and 6 bases from J, with 13 bases in between. The covered CDR3 bases are TGTGCCAGTAGTATAGGAGGGCAAGGCACTCAGCCC. This codes for CASSIGGQGTQP. The complete CDR3 sequence is CASSIGGQGTQPQHF.

This clone was found many times. The CDR3 goes on 3 residues after the read ends, and that part is filled in from the germline J gene. V and J are TRBV6-1 and TRBJ2-3, with 8 bases matching TRBD2. The length of the CDR3 is 16 residues. Germline CDR1 is MNHNS and CDR2 is SASEGT. Unmatched junction bases numbered 6, after V lost 4 bases and J lost 0 bases. CDR3 DNA (partial): TGTGCCAGCAGTGGGTTGACTAGCGCTAGCACAGATACG. This encodes CASSGLTSASTDT. From start to end, the CDR3 is CASSGLTSASTDTQYF.

This clone was observed many times. The read ends 3 residues shy of where the CDR3 ends; the end is completed using the germline J gene. The chain joins TRBV5-4 to TRBJ1-1; TRBD1 is a possible D gene (5 bases). Germline lookup yields CDR1 SGHNT and CDR2 YYREEE (reference sequence). V was shortened by 3 bases and J by 3 bases, with 15 bases between the two germline ends. The CDR3 has 15 residues. CDR3 residues: CASSSHPQADTEAFF. CDR3 bases read: TGTGCCAGCAGCTCGCACCCACAGGCGGACACTGAA.

This clone was seen many times. Incomplete CDR3 DNA: TGTGCCAGCAGCTTGGTACAGGGAAACTATGGC. This gives the protein CASSLVQGNYG. The CDR3 as a whole reads CASSLVQGNYGYTF. The chain employs TRBV5-4 and TRBJ1-2; a possible D gene is TRBD1 (6 bases). The read halts 3 residues ahead of the CDR3 end, with the missing end drawn from the germline J gene. From germline, CDR1 is SGHNT and CDR2 YYREEE (reference sequence). V gave up 0 bases and J gave up 2 bases, with 8 bases separating them. The CDR3 consists of 14 residues.